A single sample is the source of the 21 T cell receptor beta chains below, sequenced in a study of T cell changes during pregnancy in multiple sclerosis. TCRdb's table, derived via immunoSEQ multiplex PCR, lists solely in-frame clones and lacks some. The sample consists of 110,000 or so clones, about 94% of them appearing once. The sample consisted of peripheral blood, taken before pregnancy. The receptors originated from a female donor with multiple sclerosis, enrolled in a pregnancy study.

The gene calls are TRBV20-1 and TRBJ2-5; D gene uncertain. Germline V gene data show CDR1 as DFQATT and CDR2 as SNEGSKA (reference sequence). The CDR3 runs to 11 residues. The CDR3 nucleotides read TGCAGCCGTGTCCGCCAAGAGACCCAGTACTTC. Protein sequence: CSRVRQETQYF.

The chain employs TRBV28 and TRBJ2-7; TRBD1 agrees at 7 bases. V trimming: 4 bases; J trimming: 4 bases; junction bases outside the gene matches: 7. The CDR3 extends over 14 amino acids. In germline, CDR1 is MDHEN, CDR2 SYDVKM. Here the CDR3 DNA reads TGTGCCAGCAGTTGGGCCAGGGGGTCTTACGAGCAGTACTTC. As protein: CASSWARGSYEQYF.

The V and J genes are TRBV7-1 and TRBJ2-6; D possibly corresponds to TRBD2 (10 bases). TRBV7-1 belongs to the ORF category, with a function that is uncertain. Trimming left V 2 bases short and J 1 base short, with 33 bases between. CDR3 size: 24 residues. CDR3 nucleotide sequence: TGTGCCAGCAGCTCACCAGCGGACAGGGGAAAAGCGGGAGGGAGGGGGTCTGGGGCCAACGTCCTGACTTTC. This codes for CASSSPADRGKAGGRGSGANVLTF.

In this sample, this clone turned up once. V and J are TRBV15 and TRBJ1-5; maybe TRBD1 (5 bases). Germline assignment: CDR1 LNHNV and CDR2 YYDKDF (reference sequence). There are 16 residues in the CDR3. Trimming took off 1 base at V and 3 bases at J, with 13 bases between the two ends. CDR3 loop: CATSRVSGPNNQPQHF. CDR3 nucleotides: TGTGCCACCAGCAGAGTGTCAGGGCCCAACAATCAGCCCCAGCATTTT. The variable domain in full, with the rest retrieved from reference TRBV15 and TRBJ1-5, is DAMVIQNPRYQVTQFGKPVTLSCSQTLNHNVMYWYQQKSSQAPKLLFHYYDKDFNNEADTPDNFQSRRPNTSFCFLDIRSPGLGDTAMYLCATSRVSGPNNQPQHFGDGTRLSIL.

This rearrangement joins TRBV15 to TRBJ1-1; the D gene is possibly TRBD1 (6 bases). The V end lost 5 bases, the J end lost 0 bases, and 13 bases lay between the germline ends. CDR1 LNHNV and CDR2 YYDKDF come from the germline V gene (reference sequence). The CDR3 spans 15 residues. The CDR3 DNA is TGTGCCACCAGCCCCCGGGGGGCCATGAACACTGAAGCTTTCTTT. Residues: CATSPRGAMNTEAFF.

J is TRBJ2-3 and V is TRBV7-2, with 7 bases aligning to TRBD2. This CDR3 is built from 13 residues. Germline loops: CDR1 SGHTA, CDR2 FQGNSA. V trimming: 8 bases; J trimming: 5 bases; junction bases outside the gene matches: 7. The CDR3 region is CASHAGVGDTQYF. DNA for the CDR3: TGTGCCAGCCACGCGGGGGTGGGAGATACGCAGTATTTT.

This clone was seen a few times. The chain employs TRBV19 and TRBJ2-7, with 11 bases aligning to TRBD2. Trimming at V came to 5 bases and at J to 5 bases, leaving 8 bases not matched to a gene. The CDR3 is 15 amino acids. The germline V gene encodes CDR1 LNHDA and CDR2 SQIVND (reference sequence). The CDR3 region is CASSVLAGGRNEQYF. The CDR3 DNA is TGTGCCAGTAGTGTATTAGCGGGAGGGAGGAACGAGCAGTACTTC.

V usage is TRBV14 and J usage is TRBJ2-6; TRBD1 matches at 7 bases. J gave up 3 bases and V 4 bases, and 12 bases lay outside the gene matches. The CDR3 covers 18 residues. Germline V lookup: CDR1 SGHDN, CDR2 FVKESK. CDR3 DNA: TGTGCCAGCAGCCTTTACAGGGGAAGAGAATTTGGGGCCAACGTCCTGACTTTC. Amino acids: CASSLYRGREFGANVLTF.

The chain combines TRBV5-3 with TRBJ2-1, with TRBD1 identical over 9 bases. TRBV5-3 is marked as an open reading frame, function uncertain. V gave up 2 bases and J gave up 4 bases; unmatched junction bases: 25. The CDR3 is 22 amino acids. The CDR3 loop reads CARSLNRGGSNRGRLLYNEQFF. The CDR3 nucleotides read TGTGCCAGAAGCTTAAATCGGGGAGGTTCAAACAGGGGGCGGCTCCTTTACAATGAGCAGTTCTTC.

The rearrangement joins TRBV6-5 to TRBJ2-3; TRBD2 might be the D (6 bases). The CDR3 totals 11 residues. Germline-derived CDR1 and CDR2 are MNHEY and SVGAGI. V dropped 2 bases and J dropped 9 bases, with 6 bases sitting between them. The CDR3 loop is CASSYAGTQYF. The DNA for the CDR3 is TGTGCCAGCAGTTACGCGGGGACGCAGTATTTT.

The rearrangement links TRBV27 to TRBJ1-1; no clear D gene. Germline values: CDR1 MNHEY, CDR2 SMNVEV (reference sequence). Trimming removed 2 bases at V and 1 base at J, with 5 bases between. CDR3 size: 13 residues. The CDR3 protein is CASSLTGNTEAFF. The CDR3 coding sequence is TGTGCCAGCAGTTTAACGGGGAACACTGAAGCTTTCTTT.

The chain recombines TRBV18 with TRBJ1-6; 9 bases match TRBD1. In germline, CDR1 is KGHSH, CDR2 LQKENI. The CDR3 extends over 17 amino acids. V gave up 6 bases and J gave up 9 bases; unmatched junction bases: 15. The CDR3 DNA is TGTGCCAGCTCCACCGGGACAGGGAGGATGGGAATTTCACCCCTCCACTTT. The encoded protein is CASSTGTGRMGISPLHF.

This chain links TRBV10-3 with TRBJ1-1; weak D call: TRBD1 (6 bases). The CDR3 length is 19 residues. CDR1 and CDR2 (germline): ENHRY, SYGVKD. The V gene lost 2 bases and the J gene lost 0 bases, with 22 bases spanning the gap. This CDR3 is CAISERVLLRTGLNTEAFF. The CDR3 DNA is TGTGCCATCAGTGAGAGAGTCCTTCTTAGAACAGGGCTGAACACTGAAGCTTTCTTT.

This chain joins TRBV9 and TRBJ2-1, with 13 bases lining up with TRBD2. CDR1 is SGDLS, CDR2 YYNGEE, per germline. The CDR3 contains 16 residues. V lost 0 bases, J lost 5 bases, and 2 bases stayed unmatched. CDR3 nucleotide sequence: TGTGCCAGCAGCGTAGATGGGACTAGCGGGAACAATGAGCAGTTCTTC. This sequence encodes CASSVDGTSGNNEQFF.

The CDR3 sequence is CASSVATLVSDTQYF. For the CDR3, the DNA is TGTGCCAGCAGCGTAGCTACGCTAGTCTCAGATACGCAGTATTTT. The chain joins TRBV9 to TRBJ2-3, with D hard to call. CDR3 length equals 15 residues. The germline gives CDR1 SGDLS, CDR2 YYNGEE. V was shortened by 0 bases and J by 4 bases, with 12 bases between the two germline ends. Variable domain in full (rest from reference TRBV9 and TRBJ2-3): DSGVTQTPKHLITATGQRVTLRCSPRSGDLSVYWYQQSLDQGLQFLIQYYNGEERAKGNILERFSAQQFPDLHSELNLSSLELGDSALYFCASSVATLVSDTQYFGPGTRLTVL.

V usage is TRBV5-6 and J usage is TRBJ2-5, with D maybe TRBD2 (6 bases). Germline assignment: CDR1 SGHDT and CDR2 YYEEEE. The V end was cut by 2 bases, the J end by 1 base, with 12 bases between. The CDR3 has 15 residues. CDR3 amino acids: CASSFRGGIQETQYF. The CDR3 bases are TGTGCCAGCAGCTTTAGAGGCGGGATCCAAGAGACCCAGTACTTC.

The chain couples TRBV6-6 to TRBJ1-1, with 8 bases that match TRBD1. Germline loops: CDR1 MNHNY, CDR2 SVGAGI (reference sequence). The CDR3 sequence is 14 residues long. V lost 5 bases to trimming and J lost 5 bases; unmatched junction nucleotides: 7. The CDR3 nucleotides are TGTGCCAGCAGTGGACAGGGAGAAGGGACTGAAGCTTTCTTT. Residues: CASSGQGEGTEAFF.

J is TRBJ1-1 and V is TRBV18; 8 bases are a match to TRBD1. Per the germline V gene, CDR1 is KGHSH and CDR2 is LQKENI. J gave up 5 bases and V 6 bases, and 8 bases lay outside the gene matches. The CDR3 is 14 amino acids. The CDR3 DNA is TGTGCCAGCTCCTTTCAGGGGGCCACTACTGAAGCTTTCTTT. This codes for CASSFQGATTEAFF.

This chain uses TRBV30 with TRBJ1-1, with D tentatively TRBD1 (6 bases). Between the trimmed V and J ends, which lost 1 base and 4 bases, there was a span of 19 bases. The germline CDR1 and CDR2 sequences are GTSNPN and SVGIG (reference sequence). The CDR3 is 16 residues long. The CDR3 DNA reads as TGTGCCTGGAGTGGAACGGACAGCCCGGGCTTCACTGAAGCTTTCTTT. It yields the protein CAWSGTDSPGFTEAFF.

The CDR3 reads CASSGGMGPSYTEAFF. In nucleotides, the CDR3 is TGTGCCAGCAGCGGAGGGATGGGTCCTTCCTACACTGAAGCTTTCTTT. The chain uses TRBV5-6 and TRBJ1-1; D is unclear. CDR3 length equals 16 residues. Trimming left V 4 bases short and J 3 bases short, with 19 bases between. The germline gives CDR1 SGHDT, CDR2 YYEEEE.

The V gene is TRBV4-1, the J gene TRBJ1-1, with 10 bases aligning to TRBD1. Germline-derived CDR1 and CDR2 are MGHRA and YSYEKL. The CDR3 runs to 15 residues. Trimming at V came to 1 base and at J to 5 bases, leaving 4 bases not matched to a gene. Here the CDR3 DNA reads TGCGCCAGCAGCCAAGCTTGGACAGGGGGAACTGAAGCTTTCTTT. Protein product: CASSQAWTGGTEAFF.